These 7 T cell receptor beta chains came from one sample sequenced in a study of brain T cells in children with intractable seizures. TCRdb's table, derived via immunoSEQ multiplex PCR, lists solely in-frame clones and lacks some. In the table there are roughly 80,000 clones, 93% of which are singletons. This sample comprised peripheral blood, obtained at surgery. The receptors here all came from a boy in the first two years of life with tuberous sclerosis and intractable seizures.

V and J are TRBV5-1 and TRBJ2-7; 7 nucleotides agree with TRBD1. CDR1 is SGHRS, CDR2 YFSETQ, per germline. Trimming cost V 0 bases and J 4 bases; bases outside gene matches: 4. This CDR3 has 14 amino acids. Here the CDR3 DNA reads TGCGCCAGCAGCTTGGATAGGGGGCCATACGAGCAGTACTTC. Its protein is CASSLDRGPYEQYF.

J is TRBJ1-2 and V is TRBV19; no firm D call. CDR3 length: 15 amino acids. The V gene lost 9 bases and the J gene lost 6 bases, with 23 bases spanning the gap. Germline CDR1 and CDR2: LNHDA and SQIVND (reference sequence). CDR3 loop: CARPVPPTLLDGYTF. In nucleotides, the CDR3 is TGTGCCAGGCCGGTCCCTCCGACTTTGTTGGATGGCTACACCTTC.

This clone was recorded once. The genes are TRBV7-3 and TRBJ2-6, with D unclear. V shed 2 bases and J shed 0 bases, with 8 bases lying between them. CDR1 and CDR2 (germline): SGHTA, FQGTGA. The CDR3 is 16 residues long. The CDR3 is CASSLGLNSGANVLTF. The CDR3 nucleotides read TGTGCCAGCAGCTTAGGTCTAAACTCTGGGGCCAACGTCCTGACTTTC.

The CDR3 DNA reads TGTGCCAGCAGTCGCCCCGGGACAGGGGGCCCTGAAGCTTTCTTT. Translating gives CASSRPGTGGPEAFF. The chain employs TRBV7-2 and TRBJ1-1; TRBD1 matches at 12 bases. The J segment lost 6 bases and the V segment lost 6 bases, leaving 8 bases of the junction unmatched. This CDR3 region has 15 residues. Germline CDR1 SGHTA, CDR2 FQGNSA.

The V and J genes are TRBV28 and TRBJ2-1; D tentatively fits TRBD1 or TRBD2 (5 bases each). Germline lookup yields CDR1 MDHEN and CDR2 SYDVKM. This CDR3 has 14 residues. Trimming removed 2 bases from V and 1 base from J, with 6 bases in between. The CDR3 here is CASSLGGSYNEQFF. The DNA of the CDR3 is TGTGCCAGCAGTTTAGGGGGTTCCTACAATGAGCAGTTCTTC. The full variable domain, completed using reference TRBV28 and TRBJ2-1, is DVKVTQSSRYLVKRTGEKVFLECVQDMDHENMFWYRQDPGLGLRLIYFSYDVKMKEKGDIPEGYSVSREKKERFSLILESASTNQTSMYLCASSLGGSYNEQFFGPGTRLTVL.

The V gene is TRBV25-1, the J gene TRBJ2-7; weak D call: TRBD1 (6 bases). Per germline, CDR1 MGHDK and CDR2 SYGVNS. CDR3 size: 17 residues. Trimming took off 1 base at V and 5 bases at J, with 21 bases between the two ends. The CDR3 DNA is TGTGCCAGCAGTGAATTTGAAGATAAGGGACATGCAGACGAGCAGTACTTC. Amino acids: CASSEFEDKGHADEQYF.

J is TRBJ2-5 and V is TRBV29-1; no clear D. V lost 7 bases to trimming and J lost 0 bases, with 3 bases between them. Germline CDR1 is SQVTM and CDR2 is ANQGSEA. The CDR3 runs 10 residues. CDR3 sequence (DNA): TGCAGCGCGTACCAAGAGACCCAGTACTTC. Protein sequence: CSAYQETQYF.